The source of this TCR beta chain is a study of T cell changes during pregnancy in multiple sclerosis. Method: immunoSEQ multiplex PCR; TCRdb's copy keeps in-frame clones and lacks some. The repertoire holds around 80,000 clones, with roughly 95% as singletons. The CDR3 covers 13 residues. Trimming stripped 1 base from V and 3 bases from J, with 6 bases between. From germline, CDR1 is SQVTM and CDR2 ANQGSEA. The sample here was peripheral blood, taken in the second trimester of pregnancy. The genes are TRBV29-1 and TRBJ1-4; D is perhaps TRBD1 (6 bases). This clonotype originated in a female donor with multiple sclerosis, enrolled in a pregnancy study. The CDR3 spells CSVEAGANEKLFF. The CDR3 nucleotides are TGCAGCGTTGAAGCAGGGGCTAATGAAAAACTGTTTTTT.